This TCR beta chain was obtained from a study of identical twins. V lost 4 bases and J 10 bases, leaving 28 bases between the germline ends. Germline V gene lookup returns CDR1 SGHDT and CDR2 YYEEEE. The CDR3 spans 17 residues. Study outcomes and limitations: Zero-insertion results could be subject to partial confounding by invariant MAIT and iNKT cells. With monozygotic twins, out-of-frame TCR alpha sharing exceeded what models estimated.

In every case, the donor was a healthy Caucasian. TCRdb reprocessed the 5' RACE reads via MiXCR and lists one record per CDR3 protein. The sample holds 350,000 to 450,000 distinct CDR3 sequences, around 18% seen once. This clonotype was observed a handful of times. The antigen is unknown. Sequencing used naive T cells sorted from blood. The chain combines TRBV5-6 with TRBJ2-3; possibly TRBD2 for D (7 bases). The sequence was obtained from a man aged 45-60 years in good health. CDR3 DNA sequence: TGTGCCAGCAGCACGAGAGGGGGGGCCTTTCATATGGGTTCGCAGTATTTT. Its protein is CASSTRGGAFHMGSQYF.